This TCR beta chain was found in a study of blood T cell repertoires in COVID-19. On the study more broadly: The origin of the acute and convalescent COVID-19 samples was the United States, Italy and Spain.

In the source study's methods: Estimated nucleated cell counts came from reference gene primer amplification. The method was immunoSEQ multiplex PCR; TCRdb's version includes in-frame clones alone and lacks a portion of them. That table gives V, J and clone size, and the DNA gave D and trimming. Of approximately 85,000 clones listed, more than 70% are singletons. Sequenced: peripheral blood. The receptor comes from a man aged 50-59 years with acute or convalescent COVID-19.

This CDR3 is CASSLGTSGRAEQFF. CDR3 in DNA: TGTGCCAGCAGCTTGGGGACTAGCGGGAGAGCTGAGCAGTTCTTC. The chain links TRBV7-9 to TRBJ2-1, with 14 nucleotides matching TRBD2. This CDR3 comprises 15 residues. Germline V gene sequence: CDR1 SEHNR, CDR2 FQNEAQ (reference sequence). Trimming at V came to 3 bases and at J to 9 bases, leaving 4 bases not matched to a gene.